The 15 T cell receptor beta chains presented below share a single source sample, sequenced in a study of T cell clonality in common variable immunodeficiency. Study-wide findings and caveats: Fewer deletions and N-nucleotide insertions were reportedly seen in common variable immunodeficiency TCR beta sequences.

TCRdb's copy holds only in-frame clones and misses some; the assay was immunoSEQ multiplex PCR. Singletons are absent from the sample, which has some 9,700 clones. Their antigens remain unidentified. The specimen was peripheral blood mononuclear cells. All receptors derive from a human donor with common variable immunodeficiency.

This clone was counted ten times or more. Sequencing ends 3 residues short of the CDR3 end; the germline J gene provides the rest. J is TRBJ2-3 and V is TRBV7-2, with D maybe TRBD2 (6 bases). Between the trimmed V and J ends, which lost 4 bases and 5 bases, there was a span of 10 bases. Germline V gives CDR1 SGHTA, CDR2 FQGNSA. CDR3 size: 13 residues. CDR3 DNA (partial): TGTGCCAGCAGCTCTAGACTAGTAGATACG. Its protein product is CASSSRLVDT. The complete CDR3 reads CASSSRLVDTQYF.

This clone is classed as medium-sized. The read finishes 3 residues shy of the CDR3 end, and the germline J gene is used to complete it. This chain joins TRBV6-2 or TRBV6-3 and TRBJ2-2, with 11 bases lining up with TRBD2. The CDR3 is 14 residues long. With 10 bases clipped from V and 6 bases from J, the junction kept 7 bases outside the gene matches. In germline, CDR1 is MNHEY, CDR2 SVGEGT. The covered CDR3 bases are TGTGCCATAAGACTAGCGGGATTAGCCGGGGAG. This sequence encodes CAIRLAGLAGE. In full, the CDR3 reads CAIRLAGLAGELFF.

In its sample, this clone was seen many times. The CDR3 end falls 3 residues outside the read, so it is completed with the germline J gene. This sample includes further DNA sequences coding for the same CDR3. The chain combines TRBV10-3 with TRBJ2-5, with D possibly being TRBD1 (6 bases). CDR1 is ENHRY, CDR2 SYGVKD, per germline. V lost 11 bases, J lost 1 base, and 14 bases lay in between. The CDR3 runs to 13 residues. The CDR3 here is CAASQGLQETQYF. The CDR3 DNA, read in part, is TGTGCCGCTTCTCAGGGGCTCCAAGAGACC.

There are many counts of this clone. The CDR3 end falls 3 residues outside the read, so it is completed with the germline J gene. The J gene is TRBJ2-1, the V gene TRBV5-1; 14 bases match TRBD2. The CDR3 covers 17 residues. CDR1 is SGHRS and CDR2 is YFSETQ in the germline V gene. V trimming: 2 bases; J trimming: 4 bases; junction bases outside the gene matches: 5. CDR3 in amino acids: CASSFGTSGSSYNEQFF. The DNA read from the CDR3 is TGCGCCAGCAGCTTCGGGACTAGCGGGAGCTCTTACAATGAG.

On this clone itself: The sequence runs out 3 residues before the end of the CDR3; the remainder is reconstructed from the germline J gene. The chain has TRBV19 and TRBJ2-5; 7 positions match TRBD2. The CDR3 is 14 residues long. V shed 3 bases and J 7 bases; nucleotides not matched to a gene: 8. Germline-derived CDR1 and CDR2 are LNHDA and SQIVND (reference sequence). Here the CDR3 reads CASSMRGGLGTQYF. Partial CDR3 DNA: TGTGCCAGTAGTATGAGGGGAGGGCTGGGGACC.

This clone has a handful of counts. The read terminates 3 residues ahead of where the CDR3 ends, so the germline J gene completes it. The J gene is TRBJ2-5, the V gene TRBV19; a possible D gene is TRBD1 (6 bases). V dropped 5 bases and J dropped 6 bases, with 13 bases sitting between them. Germline CDR1 reads LNHDA; CDR2 reads SQIVND (reference sequence). This CDR3 has 13 residues. CDR3 DNA (partial): TGTGCCAGTAGTTCAGGGGTGATGAAGACC. The encoded protein is CASSSGVMKT. The CDR3 in full is CASSSGVMKTQYF.

This clone has at least ten counts. The CDR3 end falls 3 residues outside the read, so it is completed with the germline J gene. The chain uses TRBV28 and TRBJ1-1, with 8 bases lining up with TRBD1. V trimming: 6 bases; J trimming: 6 bases; junction bases outside the gene matches: 9. The CDR3 is 14 residues long. In germline, CDR1 is MDHEN, CDR2 SYDVKM. CDR3 protein: CASSTGGPVPEAFF. The part of the CDR3 DNA that was read is TGTGCCAGCAGCACAGGGGGGCCCGTCCCTGAA.

A few counts support this clone. The sequenced fragment ends 3 residues before the CDR3 boundary, so the rest is inferred from the germline J gene. The chain is built from TRBV20-1 and TRBJ2-7; 7 bases match TRBD2. Per germline, CDR1 DFQATT and CDR2 SNEGSKA (reference sequence). This CDR3 is 15 amino acids long. V dropped 6 bases and J dropped 2; count of bases not matched to a gene: 13. CDR3 protein: CSAKDPAGTTYEQYF. The CDR3 bases that were read are TGCAGTGCCAAAGACCCAGCGGGGACTACCTACGAG.

This clone has a count of ten or more. Sequencing ends 3 residues short of the CDR3 end; the germline J gene provides the rest. The chain is built from TRBV4-1 and TRBJ2-7; weak D call: TRBD2 (5 bases). Germline V gene lookup returns CDR1 MGHRA and CDR2 YSYEKL. V lost 3 bases and J lost 2, with 8 bases in between. CDR3 length: 13 amino acids. The sequenced CDR3 bases are TGCGCCAGCAGCCAGGCCGGGGCCTACGAG. It yields the protein CASSQAGAYE. The whole CDR3 sequence is CASSQAGAYEQYF.

This clone was recorded many times. Partial CDR3 DNA: TGTGCCTGGAATGGTTGGGGCCTTAAAAACATT. Translated, it gives CAWNGWGLKNI. The CDR3 as a whole reads CAWNGWGLKNIQYF. This chain uses TRBV30 with TRBJ2-4, with D possibly matching TRBD1 (5 bases). The read ends 3 residues before the CDR3 terminus; that terminus is restored from the germline J gene. CDR1 GTSNPN and CDR2 SVGIG come from the germline V gene (reference sequence). V was pared by 4 bases and J by 4 bases, with 14 bases between. CDR3 size: 14 residues.

The table lists this clone with many counts. The read ends 3 residues shy of where the CDR3 ends; the end is completed using the germline J gene. This sequence joins TRBV30 and TRBJ2-7; D might be TRBD1 or TRBD2, each matching 5 bases. Per germline, CDR1 GTSNPN and CDR2 SVGIG (reference sequence). With 1 base removed from V and 6 bases from J, the gap between germline ends came to 10 bases. The CDR3 sequence is 12 residues long. The CDR3 spells CAWSERGPEQYF. The CDR3 bases that were read are TGTGCCTGGAGTGAGAGGGGCCCCGAG.

As regards this clone: A much more abundant neighbour one base away suggests this may be a read error. The observed sequence ends 3 residues before the CDR3 terminus, with the missing tail filled in from the germline J gene. Other DNA sequences within the sample encode an identical CDR3. The V and J genes are TRBV2 and TRBJ2-7; 8 nucleotides agree with TRBD1. In germline, CDR1 is SNHLY, CDR2 FYNNEI. The CDR3 covers 16 residues. Germline trimming cut 6 bases from V and 3 bases from J; bases unmatched to any gene: 13. The CDR3 bases that were read are TGTGCCAGCAGACCCCGACAGGGGATAAGACTCTACGAG. Protein product: CASRPRQGIRLYE. The complete CDR3 protein is CASRPRQGIRLYEQYF.

This clone was recorded at least ten times. The read comes to an end 3 residues before the CDR3 does, leaving the germline J gene to fill in the end. This sequence joins TRBV11-2 and TRBJ1-1; maybe TRBD1 (6 bases). Germline V gene sequence: CDR1 SGHAT, CDR2 FQNNGV. CDR3 size: 14 residues. V dropped 5 bases and J dropped 1 base, with 11 bases sitting between them. Here the CDR3 reads CASSPGVENTEAFF. CDR3 bases read: TGTGCCAGCAGCCCAGGGGTGGAGAACACTGAA.

This clone was seen ten or more times. The read terminates 3 residues ahead of where the CDR3 ends, so the germline J gene completes it. The chain is built from TRBV4-1 and TRBJ2-1, with 11 bases that match TRBD1. This CDR3 has 15 amino acids. V lost 4 bases, J lost 7 bases, and 6 bases stayed unmatched. The germline V gene has CDR1 MGHRA and CDR2 YSYEKL. CDR3 sequence reads: CASSPGQGAPNEQFF. The sequenced part of the CDR3 DNA is TGCGCCAGCAGCCCCGGACAGGGGGCACCTAATGAG.

This clone appeared many times. The junction shows a germline mismatch at one end, possibly a read error. The DNA ends 3 residues before the CDR3 does, and the rest of the CDR3 is filled in from the germline J gene. This sequence joins TRBV7-6 and TRBJ1-4; 11 bases map to TRBD1. The CDR3 length is 15 residues. Germline V gene lookup returns CDR1 SGHVS and CDR2 FNYEAQ. The covered CDR3 bases are TGTGCCAGCAGCTTTCCCGGGACAGGGGGAGAAAGA. Translating it yields CASSFPGTGGER. The whole CDR3 is CASSFPGTGGERLFF.